This passage covers 20 T cell receptor beta chains from one sample sequenced in a study of cytomegalovirus exposure and HLA in healthy donors. The PCR made use of 60 Vbeta and 13 Jbeta primers. Some clones are missing from TCRdb's copy, which holds only in-frame ones; the method was immunoSEQ multiplex PCR. The data contain 150,000 to 200,000 clones, approximately 80% of them singletons. The source material was PBMCs. The receptors come from a woman younger than 35 in good health and CMV-seropositive.

This clone was seen just once. The rearrangement uses TRBV15 and TRBJ2-2; 7 nucleotides line up with TRBD2. CDR3 length: 15 amino acids. The V and J ends lost 1 base and 7 bases, in that order; junction bases with no gene match: 6. Germline CDR1 reads LNHNV; CDR2 reads YYDKDF (reference sequence). The CDR3 sequence: CATSRVSGVLGELFF. As DNA, the CDR3 is TGTGCCACCAGCAGAGTCAGCGGGGTTCTCGGGGAGCTGTTTTTT.

Concerning this clone: Without the conserved terminal phenylalanine or tryptophan, this CDR3 likely stems from a read error. CDR3 in amino acids: CASSYAGTGFNGYTL. In DNA form, the CDR3 reads TGTGCCAGCAGTTACGCAGGGACAGGGTTTAATGGCTACACCCTC. The chain couples TRBV6-5 to TRBJ1-2, with 9 bases aligning to TRBD1. Germline assignment: CDR1 MNHEY and CDR2 SVGAGI. V gave up 2 bases and J gave up 6 bases; unmatched junction bases: 7. There are 15 residues in the CDR3.

V gene TRBV6-1 combines with J gene TRBJ1-2, with D unclear. Trimming pared 7 bases from V and 4 bases from J, leaving 13 bases between. CDR3 size: 13 residues. CDR1 and CDR2 from the germline V gene are MNHNS and SASEGT. CDR3 coding DNA: TGTGCCAGCAAGCAGCCTCTAGGCTATGGCTACACCTTC. Amino acids: CASKQPLGYGYTF.

The chain carries TRBV9 and TRBJ1-2; possible D gene TRBD1, 5 bases. Trimming shortened V by 3 bases and J by 3 bases, and 12 bases separated the two germline ends. This CDR3 has 14 amino acids. Germline CDR1 reads SGDLS; CDR2 reads YYNGEE. CDR3: CASSEAGLDYGYTF. CDR3 DNA: TGTGCCAGCAGCGAAGCGGGGCTGGACTATGGCTACACCTTC.

J is TRBJ2-7 and V is TRBV4-1, with D hard to call. The CDR3 covers 16 residues. Germline lookup yields CDR1 MGHRA and CDR2 YSYEKL. Trimming took 0 bases from V and 2 from J, leaving 14 bases between them. The CDR3 sequence is CASSQEYRHSAYEQYF. The CDR3 coding sequence is TGCGCCAGCAGCCAAGAGTACAGACACTCCGCCTACGAGCAGTACTTC.

A single count supports this clone. The chain recombines TRBV11-2 with TRBJ2-3, with D maybe TRBD2 (6 bases). The CDR3 length is 16 residues. Trimming took off 2 bases at V and 2 bases at J, with 14 bases between the two ends. Germline values: CDR1 SGHAT, CDR2 FQNNGV. CDR3 DNA sequence: TGTGCCAGCAGCTTACTATCTGCGGGGACCACAGATACGCAGTATTTT. Amino acid sequence: CASSLLSAGTTDTQYF. Variable domain in full (rest from reference TRBV11-2 and TRBJ2-3): EAGVAQSPRYKIIEKRQSVAFWCNPISGHATLYWYQQILGQGPKLLIQFQNNGVVDDSQLPKDRFSAERLKGVDSTLKIQPAKLEDSAVYLCASSLLSAGTTDTQYFGPGTRLTVL.

The chain employs TRBV7-6 and TRBJ1-6, with 8 bases fitting TRBD1. V was clipped by 4 bases and J by 9 bases; unmatched bases: 5. The germline gives CDR1 SGHVS, CDR2 FNYEAQ. The CDR3 length is 14 residues. This CDR3 reads CASSSGQGSSPLHF. The CDR3 DNA follows: TGTGCCAGCAGCTCCGGACAGGGTAGTTCACCCCTCCACTTT. Complete variable domain (other parts from reference TRBV7-6 and TRBJ1-6): GAGVSQSPRYKVTKRGQDVALRCDPISGHVSLYWYRQALGQGPEFLTYFNYEAQQDKSGLPNDRFSAERPEGSISTLTIQRTEQRDSAMYRCASSSGQGSSPLHFGNGTRLTVT.

This clone was observed once. V usage is TRBV6-1 and J usage is TRBJ1-6; D remains ambiguous. Per the germline V gene, CDR1 is MNHNS and CDR2 is SASEGT. This CDR3 is 13 amino acids long. V was pared by 6 bases and J by 7 bases, with 10 bases between. CDR3 in DNA: TGTGCCAGCAGGAGAAGCCCAAATTCACCCCTCCACTTT. The encoded protein is CASRRSPNSPLHF.

This chain joins TRBV9 and TRBJ2-1, with TRBD2 matching over 12 bases. V lost 4 bases to trimming and J lost 13 bases; unmatched junction nucleotides: 9. This CDR3 contains 14 residues. CDR1 and CDR2 (germline): SGDLS, YYNGEE. The CDR3 nucleotides are TGTGCCAGCAGCCAGAGACTAGCGGGGGAACAACAGTTCTTC. It encodes CASSQRLAGEQQFF.

The V and J genes are TRBV11-2 and TRBJ1-4; TRBD1 agrees at 7 bases. The trim removed 5 bases at V and 2 bases at J, leaving 2 bases unmatched. CDR1 and CDR2 (germline): SGHAT, FQNNGV. This CDR3 has 14 residues. CDR3 coding DNA: TGTGCCAGCAGCCCAGGGGGGACTAATGAAAAACTGTTTTTT. Translating gives CASSPGGTNEKLFF.

The sample holds a few counts of this clone. V and J are TRBV4-1 and TRBJ1-2; 8 bases agree with TRBD1. Looked up from germline, CDR1 is MGHRA and CDR2 is YSYEKL. CDR3 length: 14 amino acids. Trimming removed 4 bases from V and 9 bases from J; junction bases left unmatched: 10. Here the CDR3 DNA reads TGCGCCAGCAGCCTACAAAGAGACAGGGGCAGCTACACCTTC. Protein sequence: CASSLQRDRGSYTF.

This chain joins TRBV6-5 and TRBJ1-1; D unclear. CDR3 length: 15 amino acids. The germline gives CDR1 MNHEY, CDR2 SVGAGI. V was shortened by 0 bases and J by 1 base, with 9 bases between the two germline ends. As DNA, the CDR3 is TGTGCCAGCAGTTACTCGATCAAAGCGAACACTGAAGCTTTCTTT. Amino acid sequence: CASSYSIKANTEAFF.

V and J are TRBV7-9 and TRBJ1-1; 9 bases line up with TRBD1. Germline V lookup: CDR1 SEHNR, CDR2 FQNEAQ (reference sequence). The CDR3 runs to 14 residues. Trimming at V came to 7 bases and at J to 1 base, leaving 4 bases not matched to a gene. CDR3 in amino acids: CASNPTGGNTEAFF. CDR3 sequence (DNA): TGTGCCAGCAATCCGACAGGGGGGAACACTGAAGCTTTCTTT. The full variable domain, its missing parts supplied by reference TRBV7-9 and TRBJ1-1, is DTGVSQNPRHKITKRGQNVTFRCDPISEHNRLYWYRQTLGQGPEFLTYFQNEAQLEKSRLLSDRFSAERPKGSFSTLEIQRTEQGDSAMYLCASNPTGGNTEAFFGQGTRLTVV.

Concerning this clone itself: Germline and junction disagree at one end, which may indicate a read error. The rearrangement links TRBV7-9 to TRBJ1-6, with TRBD1 matching 9 bases. Germline V gene sequence: CDR1 SEHNR, CDR2 FQNEAQ (reference sequence). CDR3 length: 18 residues. CDR3 sequence: CSSSPIAPWTGENSPLHF. DNA for the CDR3: TGTTCCAGCAGCCCTATCGCACCATGGACAGGGGAGAATTCACCCCTCCACTTT.

V usage is TRBV7-9 and J usage is TRBJ2-5, with D unresolved. Germline values: CDR1 SEHNR, CDR2 FQNEAQ (reference sequence). V dropped 5 bases and J dropped 5 bases, with 15 bases sitting between them. The CDR3 is made up of 14 amino acids. CDR3 coding DNA: TGTGCCAGCAGCCCCGAGGTGGCGGTGGAGACCCAGTACTTC. Translated: CASSPEVAVETQYF.

This clone was seen a single time. The rearrangement uses TRBV9 and TRBJ1-1; maybe TRBD1 (6 bases). This CDR3 has 15 residues. Germline CDR1 is SGDLS and CDR2 is YYNGEE. The V and J ends lost 4 bases and 4 bases respectively, with 17 bases between them. CDR3 DNA: TGTGCCAGCAGCCCCTCACAGGGAACCGGCACTGAAGCTTTCTTT. Translation gives CASSPSQGTGTEAFF.

This clone was found a few times. The genes are TRBV4-2 and TRBJ1-5; D is possibly TRBD1 (6 bases). Trimming left V 3 bases short and J 2 bases short, with 23 bases between. The germline CDR1 and CDR2 sequences are LGHNA and YNFKEQ. The CDR3 sequence is 19 residues long. The CDR3 nucleotides read TGTGCCAGCAGCCAGGCCTACAGGGCAGGGCTTGGGGGCAATCAGCCCCAGCATTTT. Translation gives CASSQAYRAGLGGNQPQHF.

This chain uses TRBV15 with TRBJ2-3; TRBD1 agrees at 11 bases. Trimming removed 4 bases from V and 2 bases from J; junction bases left unmatched: 5. CDR1 LNHNV and CDR2 YYDKDF come from the germline V gene (reference sequence). The CDR3 spans 16 residues. CDR3 nucleotide sequence: TGTGCCACCAGCATTCCGGGACAGGGGGACACAGATACGCAGTATTTT. Its protein is CATSIPGQGDTDTQYF.

The chain joins TRBV7-9 to TRBJ2-7, with D perhaps matching TRBD1 (5 bases). V lost 3 bases and J 3 bases, leaving 15 bases between the germline ends. Germline-derived CDR1 and CDR2 are SEHNR and FQNEAQ (reference sequence). The CDR3 is 15 residues long. The CDR3 loop reads CASSFPDRGHYEQYF. The DNA for the CDR3 is TGTGCCAGCAGCTTCCCGGATCGTGGACACTACGAGCAGTACTTC. The variable domain in full, with the rest retrieved from reference TRBV7-9 and TRBJ2-7, is DTGVSQNPRHKITKRGQNVTFRCDPISEHNRLYWYRQTLGQGPEFLTYFQNEAQLEKSRLLSDRFSAERPKGSFSTLEIQRTEQGDSAMYLCASSFPDRGHYEQYFGPGTRLTVT.

V and J are TRBV11-3 and TRBJ1-1; D might be TRBD1 (5 bases). Germline V lookup: CDR1 SGHNT, CDR2 YENEEA. The CDR3 runs to 15 residues. V was cut by 6 bases and J by 1 base, with 15 bases left in between. The CDR3 region is CASRLGGGGNTEAFF. DNA of the CDR3: TGTGCCAGCAGACTCGGGGGGGGAGGGAACACTGAAGCTTTCTTT.